What follows describes a single T cell receptor beta chain. Its antigen remains unknown. The sample originates from a study of cytomegalovirus exposure and HLA in healthy donors. For the study at large: Both the roughly 120 validation repertoires and the 666 first-cohort repertoires used the same platform, as reported by a later analysis.

The donors were members of the 120-subject validation cohort (separate from the roughly 670-subject first cohort). CDR3 size: 15 residues. The V gene end was trimmed by 4 bases and the J gene end by 2 bases; junction bases not matched to a gene: 7. Germline lookup yields CDR1 SEHNR and CDR2 FQNEAQ (reference sequence). Overall study findings and caveats: Usually a TCR sequence was rare, but some public TCRs were found in many donors. A few of the chains that were CMV-associated were confirmed in vitro to be specific for CMV antigens.

The assay was immunoSEQ multiplex PCR, and TCRdb's table has in-frame clones only and misses some. The data show about 160,000 clones, 85% to 90% seen once. The specimen sequenced was PBMCs. This receptor was taken from a woman aged 25 to 39 in good health and CMV-seronegative. The chain is built from TRBV7-9 and TRBJ2-7, with 8 bases lining up with TRBD1. CDR3 DNA: TGTGCCAGCAGCTCTGGACAGGGAACCCCCTACGAGCAGTACTTC. It specifies CASSSGQGTPYEQYF.